The 20 T cell receptor beta chains below all came from one sample that was sequenced in a study of patients and donors after allogeneic stem cell transplantation (dated by TCRdb to 2018 to 2020). Libraries were prepared through RT-PCR. Sequencing used a NextSeq 550. TCRdb handled the public reads itself, with Q25 trimming in fastp and clone calling in MiXCR, and kept productive beta chains. Entries are consolidated by CDR3 protein sequence, retaining the most common genes and DNA. For this sample the table gives over 350,000 distinct CDR3 sequences, of which 16% were detected only once. The ten largest account for less than 8% of the sample. Sequencing was carried out using blood, either unsorted or a sorted T cell fraction (not recorded which). Receptors were obtained from a human donor who was either an allogeneic HSCT recipient or a stem cell or donor lymphocyte infusion donor (not recorded which). It is not recorded whose cells these are; they may come from a transplant donor.

The chain recombines TRBV5-1 with TRBJ2-7; unclear D gene. Trimming removed 4 bases from V and 5 bases from J, with 16 bases in between. CDR1 SGHRS and CDR2 YFSETQ come from the germline V gene. The CDR3 totals 14 residues. DNA for the CDR3: TGCGCCAGCAGCCGCCGCCCTCCTAAGGACGAGCAGTACTTC. Amino acid sequence: CASSRRPPKDEQYF.

This clonotype came up many times. V usage is TRBV12-3 or TRBV12-4 and J usage is TRBJ1-5; D is ambiguous. The CDR3 has 14 amino acids. V was pared by 5 bases and J by 0 bases, with 8 bases between. CDR3 in amino acids: CASSPEYSNQPQHF. For the CDR3, the DNA is TGTGCCAGCAGTCCAGAATATAGCAATCAGCCCCAGCATTTT.

CDR3 DNA: TGCAGTGCTAGAGGTGATAGCAATCAGCCCCAGCATTTT. Translating gives CSARGDSNQPQHF. V is TRBV20-1 and J is TRBJ1-5; D is ambiguous. Per the germline V gene, CDR1 is DFQATT and CDR2 is SNEGSKA (reference sequence). V was trimmed by 1 base and J by 0 bases, leaving 4 bases between them. The CDR3 runs 13 residues.

This clonotype has more than one count but fewer than ten. CDR3 residues: CASRRSGGGRLDIQYF. Here the CDR3 DNA reads TGTGCCAGCAGGCGAAGCGGGGGGGGCCGATTAGACATTCAGTACTTC. The chain couples TRBV7-9 to TRBJ2-4; TRBD2 matches 10 bases. The germline V gene has CDR1 SEHNR and CDR2 FQNEAQ (reference sequence). The V gene end was trimmed by 6 bases and the J gene end by 8 bases; junction bases not matched to a gene: 13. The CDR3 consists of 16 residues.

A few counts support this clonotype. CDR3 in DNA: TGTGCCAGCAGCCCACAAACAGGCCAGAATTATGGCTACACCTTC. The encoded protein is CASSPQTGQNYGYTF. This chain uses TRBV7-2 with TRBJ1-2, with D perhaps matching TRBD1 (5 bases). The CDR3 contains 15 residues. Between the trimmed V and J ends, which lost 5 bases and 5 bases, there was a span of 18 bases. Germline V gene data show CDR1 as SGHTA and CDR2 as FQGNSA. Looking up the rest from reference TRBV7-2 and TRBJ1-2 gives the full variable domain: GAGVSQSPSNKVTEKGKDVELRCDPISGHTALYWYRQSLGQGLEFLIYFQGNSAPDKSGLPSDRFSAERTGGSVSTLTIQRTQQEDSAVYLCASSPQTGQNYGYTFGSGTRLTVV.

J is TRBJ2-2 and V is TRBV20-1, with 9 bases aligning to TRBD1. Germline assignment: CDR1 DFQATT and CDR2 SNEGSKA (reference sequence). V was clipped by 1 base and J by 6 bases; unmatched bases: 0. There are 13 residues in the CDR3. For the CDR3, the DNA is TGCAGTGCTAGAGGACAGGGGGCCGGGGAGCTGTTTTTT. This encodes CSARGQGAGELFF.

This clonotype was observed many times. The V gene is TRBV29-1, the J gene TRBJ1-1, with D unresolved. The germline V and J ends were trimmed by 4 bases and 0 bases, with 9 bases remaining between them. The CDR3 consists of 13 residues. Germline loops: CDR1 SQVTM, CDR2 ANQGSEA. The chain's CDR3 is CSVVGPMNTEAFF. The DNA of the CDR3 is TGCAGCGTTGTCGGACCAATGAACACTGAAGCTTTCTTT. The full variable domain, its missing parts supplied by reference TRBV29-1 and TRBJ1-1, is SAVISQKPSRDICQRGTSLTIQCQVDSQVTMMFWYRQQPGQSLTLIATANQGSEATYESGFVIDKFPISRPNLTFSTLTVSNMSPEDSSIYLCSVVGPMNTEAFFGQGTRLTVV.

V is TRBV12-3 or TRBV12-4 and J is TRBJ2-5; D unclear. Trimming removed 6 bases from V and 5 bases from J, with 13 bases in between. The CDR3 extends over 13 amino acids. The CDR3 sequence: CASSPPAEETQYF. In DNA form, the CDR3 reads TGTGCCAGCAGCCCTCCGGCGGAGGAGACCCAGTACTTC.

This chain links TRBV7-9 with TRBJ2-1; 7 bases match TRBD1. CDR3 length: 14 amino acids. Germline assignment: CDR1 SEHNR and CDR2 FQNEAQ (reference sequence). With 11 bases clipped from V and 3 bases from J, the junction kept 10 bases outside the gene matches. CDR3: CAGTGVAIYNEQFF. CDR3 bases: TGTGCCGGCACAGGGGTCGCCATCTACAATGAGCAGTTCTTC.

In this sample, this clonotype turned up many times. V usage is TRBV29-1 and J usage is TRBJ2-7; 8 bases match TRBD1. The CDR3 runs 13 residues. V lost 7 bases and J lost 4; bases outside the gene matches: 9. Germline CDR1 SQVTM, CDR2 ANQGSEA. CDR3: CSGRQGTSYEQYF. CDR3 bases: TGCAGCGGAAGACAGGGGACATCGTACGAGCAGTACTTC.

This rearrangement joins TRBV29-1 to TRBJ1-2, with TRBD1 as a possible D gene (6 bases). Trimming stripped 6 bases from V and 6 bases from J, with 11 bases between. This CDR3 has 11 amino acids. The germline gives CDR1 SQVTM, CDR2 ANQGSEA. The CDR3 nucleotides read TGCAGCGTAATGGACAGCGATGGCTACACCTTC. Translating it yields CSVMDSDGYTF. The entire variable domain, with the rest obtained from reference TRBV29-1 and TRBJ1-2, is as follows: SAVISQKPSRDICQRGTSLTIQCQVDSQVTMMFWYRQQPGQSLTLIATANQGSEATYESGFVIDKFPISRPNLTFSTLTVSNMSPEDSSIYLCSVMDSDGYTFGSGTRLTVV.

This clonotype was counted once. CDR3 residues: CASSSGPRAAKNIQYF. DNA for the CDR3: TGTGCCAGCTCGTCCGGGCCTCGTGCGGCCAAAAACATTCAGTACTTC. This rearrangement joins TRBV19 to TRBJ2-4, with D unresolved. CDR1 is LNHDA, CDR2 SQIVND, per germline (reference sequence). The length of the CDR3 is 16 residues. The ends were cut back, 9 bases at V and 1 base at J, with 19 bases in the middle.

This chain uses TRBV28 with TRBJ1-2; 8 nucleotides agree with TRBD1. With V trimmed by 5 bases and J by 7 bases, 12 bases remained unmatched. The germline CDR1 and CDR2 sequences are MDHEN and SYDVKM. CDR3 size: 15 residues. CDR3 sequence (DNA): TGTGCCAGCAGTGTTGCTCAGGGGGCAAGCTTTGGCTACACCTTC. Translation gives CASSVAQGASFGYTF.

This clonotype was picked up a small number of times. CDR3 nucleotides: TGCGCCAGCAGATTAGCCAGGGGCACCGGGGAGCTGTTTTTT. Encoded protein: CASRLARGTGELFF. The chain recombines TRBV4-3 with TRBJ2-2; D may be TRBD1 (6 bases). V was shortened by 6 bases and J by 4 bases, with 12 bases between the two germline ends. The CDR3 is 14 amino acids. Per germline, CDR1 LGHNA and CDR2 YSLEER.

This clonotype was found a few times. V is TRBV4-1 and J is TRBJ1-4, with D unclear. The V gene's germline CDR1 is MGHRA and CDR2 YSYEKL. Trimming removed 1 base from V and 7 bases from J, with 13 bases in between. This CDR3 is built from 15 residues. The CDR3 loop is CASSQGLGSGEKLFF. CDR3 sequence (DNA): TGCGCCAGCAGCCAAGGATTGGGTTCTGGTGAAAAACTGTTTTTT.

The V gene is TRBV13, the J gene TRBJ2-7; possibly TRBD1 or TRBD2 for D (6 bases each). In germline, CDR1 is PRHDT, CDR2 FYEKMQ (reference sequence). Trimming left V 7 bases short and J 3 bases short, with 19 bases between. The length of the CDR3 is 15 residues. In nucleotides, the CDR3 is TGTGCCAGCACCCTCCAAGGGGGGACGCACTACGAGCAGTACTTC. This gives the protein CASTLQGGTHYEQYF.

Only a few counts were recorded for this clonotype. The chain employs TRBV7-9 and TRBJ2-3; D perhaps matches TRBD1 (5 bases). The V gene lost 3 bases and the J gene lost 0 bases, with 13 bases spanning the gap. This CDR3 comprises 16 residues. The germline CDR1 and CDR2 sequences are SEHNR and FQNEAQ (reference sequence). DNA of the CDR3: TGTGCCAGCAGCTTTGACAGACAACTTAGCACAGATACGCAGTATTTT. Translation gives CASSFDRQLSTDTQYF.

This clonotype came up a few times. The V and J genes are TRBV9 and TRBJ1-2; D is perhaps TRBD1 (6 bases). The CDR3 spans 13 residues. Trimming took off 3 bases at V and 4 bases at J, with 10 bases between the two ends. The germline CDR1 and CDR2 sequences are SGDLS and YYNGEE. The CDR3 loop reads CASSEGEVYGYTF. Written as DNA, the CDR3 is TGTGCCAGCAGCGAGGGGGAGGTCTATGGCTACACCTTC.

The gene calls are TRBV5-6 and TRBJ1-3; D might be TRBD1 (5 bases). CDR1 is SGHDT and CDR2 is YYEEEE in the germline V gene. CDR3 length equals 14 residues. Trimming removed 2 bases from V and 2 bases from J, with 8 bases in between. The DNA of the CDR3 is TGTGCCAGCAGCTTCCGACAGACTGGAAACACCATATATTTT. Its protein is CASSFRQTGNTIYF.

This chain links TRBV2 with TRBJ1-5; perhaps TRBD1 as D (6 bases). This CDR3 has 15 residues. Germline loops: CDR1 SNHLY, CDR2 FYNNEI. Trimming took 2 bases from V and 2 from J, leaving 10 bases between them. The CDR3 sequence is CASSEPRGGNQPQHF. The CDR3 DNA reads TGTGCCAGCAGTGAACCCAGGGGCGGCAATCAGCCCCAGCATTTT.